What follows are 10 T cell receptor beta chains derived from one specimen sequenced in a study of CD8+CD57+ T cells in acquired aplastic anemia. Whoever was chosen for sequencing had shown CD8+CD57+ cell expansion by flow cytometry. Profiling of TCR beta VDJ combinations and CDR3 sequences used genomic DNA as template. TCRdb recomputed calls from the reads with MiXCR, one row per CDR3 protein. The sample records 200,000 to 300,000 distinct CDR3 sequences, approximately 80% being singletons. The sequencing input was sorted CD4+, CD8+, or CD8+CD57+ T cells (not recorded which) from PBMCs. The receptors originated from a human donor with aplastic anemia.

This chain links TRBV2 with TRBJ1-4, with D unresolved. The CDR3 is made up of 13 amino acids. In germline, CDR1 is SNHLY, CDR2 FYNNEI. V was clipped by 6 bases and J by 8 bases, with 13 bases between them. CDR3: CASSAPRWEKLFF. CDR3 DNA sequence: TGTGCCAGCAGCGCTCCCCGCTGGGAAAAACTGTTTTTT.

Remarks on this clonotype: The conserved closing phenylalanine or tryptophan is absent in this CDR3, likely reflecting a read error. No DNA is shown, since the ends of the CDR3 on it are uncertain; the CDR3 is the one TCRdb lists. The V call is TRBV7-9, the J call TRBJ2-3. The length of the CDR3 is 13 amino acids, counting both ends. The germline V gene has CDR1 SEHNR and CDR2 FQNEAQ (reference sequence). The CDR3 spells CASSVGGTDTHYL.

V gene TRBV19 combines with J gene TRBJ1-1; D is perhaps TRBD1 (6 bases). CDR1 and CDR2 from the germline V gene are LNHDA and SQIVND (reference sequence). The CDR3 runs 16 residues. Between the trimmed V and J ends, which lost 5 bases and 1 base, there was a span of 17 bases. The CDR3 sequence: CASSGASGHPNTEAFF. As DNA, the CDR3 is TGTGCCAGTAGTGGGGCATCGGGACACCCGAACACTGAAGCTTTCTTT.

Comments on this clonotype: The final CDR3 position lacks the conserved phenylalanine or tryptophan, pointing to a likely read error. The DNA is left out, because the CDR3 cannot be placed on it with certainty; the CDR3 is given as TCRdb lists it. V usage is TRBV7-2 and J usage is TRBJ1-2; the table's D call, TRBD1, was not checked against the DNA. Germline assignment: CDR1 SGHTA and CDR2 FQGNSA. From its first to its last residue, the CDR3 has 13 amino acids. The CDR3 spells CASSAAATPYEQY.

As regards this clonotype: At one of its ends the junction is not consistent with the germline gene, which may arise from a read error. This sequence joins TRBV2 and TRBJ1-1; no firm D call. CDR1 and CDR2 from the germline V gene are SNHLY and FYNNEI. The CDR3 is 15 amino acids. The CDR3: CASSELLPLHNEAYF. The CDR3 nucleotides are TGTGCCAGCAGCGAGCTACTGCCACTACACAACGAAGCTTACTTT.

The chain recombines TRBV19 with TRBJ2-7; 8 bases match TRBD1. CDR1 and CDR2 from the germline V gene are LNHDA and SQIVND (reference sequence). The CDR3 has 16 amino acids. CDR3 loop: CASRIRGQANLDEQFV. In DNA form, the CDR3 reads TGTGCCAGTAGGATACGGGGACAGGCGAACCTGGACGAGCAGTTCGTC.

This sequence joins TRBV20-1 and TRBJ1-2; unclear D gene. Germline CDR1 DFQATT, CDR2 SNEGSKA (reference sequence). CDR3 length: 11 residues. With 1 base removed from V and 9 bases from J, the gap between germline ends came to 9 bases. CDR3 protein: CSARVEGSYTF. The CDR3 region has the DNA TGCAGTGCTAGAGTAGAAGGCAGCTACACCTTC.

With regard to this clonotype: Likely a read error: the CDR3 ends without its conserved phenylalanine or tryptophan. The rearrangement uses TRBV7-3 and TRBJ2-3; a weak D match, TRBD2 (6 bases). The CDR3 totals 13 residues. V shed 8 bases and J shed 12 bases, with 21 bases lying between them. Germline V lookup: CDR1 SGHTA, CDR2 FQGTGA. The CDR3 nucleotides read TGTGCCAGCGGAGGAGGGGCCACAGACGTTCAGTATCTT. It is translated as CASGGGATDVQYL.

CDR3 DNA: TGTGCCAGCAGCTTAACGGGTAGCTACGGGGCCAACGTCGCTTTCTTT. Its translation: CASSLTGSYGANVAFF. The chain combines TRBV7-9 with TRBJ1-1, with D possibly matching TRBD1 (5 bases). Germline V CDR1 and CDR2: SEHNR, FQNEAQ (reference sequence). The CDR3 covers 16 residues. Trimming left V 2 bases short and J 11 bases short, with 24 bases between.

The chain links TRBV7-8 to TRBJ2-1, with no clear D. With 1 base removed from V and 11 bases from J, the gap between germline ends came to 15 bases. CDR3 length equals 14 residues. Germline V CDR1 and CDR2: SGHVS, FQNEAQ. The CDR3 DNA is TGTGCCAGCAGCTTAGTGGCCGGGCCCGATAAGCAGTTCTTC. This sequence encodes CASSLVAGPDKQFF.